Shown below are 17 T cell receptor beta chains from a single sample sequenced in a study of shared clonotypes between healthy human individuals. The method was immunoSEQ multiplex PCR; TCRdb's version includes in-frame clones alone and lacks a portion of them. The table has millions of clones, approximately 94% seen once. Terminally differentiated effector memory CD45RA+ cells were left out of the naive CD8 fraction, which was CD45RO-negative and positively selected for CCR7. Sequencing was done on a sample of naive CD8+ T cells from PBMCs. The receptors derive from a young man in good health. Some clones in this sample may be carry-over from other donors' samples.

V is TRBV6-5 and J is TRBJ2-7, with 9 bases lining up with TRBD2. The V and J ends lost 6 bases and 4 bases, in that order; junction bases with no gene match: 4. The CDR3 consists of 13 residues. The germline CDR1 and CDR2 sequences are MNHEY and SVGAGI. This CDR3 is CASRLAGEYEQYF. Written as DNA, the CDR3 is TGTGCCAGCAGATTAGCGGGAGAGTACGAGCAGTACTTC.

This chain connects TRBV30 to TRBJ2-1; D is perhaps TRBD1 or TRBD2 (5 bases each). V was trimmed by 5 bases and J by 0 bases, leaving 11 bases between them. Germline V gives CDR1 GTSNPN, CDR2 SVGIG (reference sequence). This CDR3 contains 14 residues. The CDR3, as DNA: TGTGCCTGGGAAGTCGGGACCTCCTACAATGAGCAGTTCTTC. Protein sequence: CAWEVGTSYNEQFF.

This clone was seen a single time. CDR3 sequence reads: CASSFFQREGRAQETQYF. CDR3 nucleotides: TGTGCCAGCAGTTTCTTCCAGCGGGAGGGCCGAGCGCAAGAGACCCAGTACTTC. The V and J genes are TRBV28 and TRBJ2-5, with 10 bases lining up with TRBD2. CDR3 length: 18 amino acids. The germline V gene has CDR1 MDHEN and CDR2 SYDVKM. With V trimmed by 3 bases and J by 2 bases, 12 bases remained unmatched.

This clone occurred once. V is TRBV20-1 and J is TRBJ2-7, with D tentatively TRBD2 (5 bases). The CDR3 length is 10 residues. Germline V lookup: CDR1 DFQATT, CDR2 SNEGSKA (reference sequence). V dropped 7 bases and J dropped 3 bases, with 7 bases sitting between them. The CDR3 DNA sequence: TGCAGTGTCGGGGACTACGAGCAGTACTTC. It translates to CSVGDYEQYF.

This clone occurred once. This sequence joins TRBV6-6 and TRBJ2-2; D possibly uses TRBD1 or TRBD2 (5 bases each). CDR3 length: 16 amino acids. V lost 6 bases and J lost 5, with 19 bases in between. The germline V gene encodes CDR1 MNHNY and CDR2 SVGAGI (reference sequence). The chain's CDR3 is CASSQNTGGWTGELFF. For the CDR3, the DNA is TGTGCCAGCAGCCAAAACACTGGGGGTTGGACCGGGGAGCTGTTTTTT.

The CDR3 nucleotides are TGTGCCAGCAGCGTATCCCAGGGGGGCGACTATGGCTACACCTTC. Its protein product is CASSVSQGGDYGYTF. This chain links TRBV7-9 with TRBJ1-2, with 7 bases lining up with TRBD1. The CDR3 sequence is 15 residues long. J was trimmed by 3 bases and V by 5 bases; bases with no gene match: 9. Germline CDR1 is SEHNR and CDR2 is FQNEAQ (reference sequence).

The CDR3 sequence: CASSLNGILNYGYTF. DNA of the CDR3: TGTGCCAGCAGTTTAAACGGTATCCTAAACTATGGCTACACCTTC. The chain joins TRBV28 to TRBJ1-2, with D uncertain. Germline lookup yields CDR1 MDHEN and CDR2 SYDVKM. The V gene lost 2 bases and the J gene lost 2 bases, with 12 bases spanning the gap. CDR3 length: 15 amino acids.

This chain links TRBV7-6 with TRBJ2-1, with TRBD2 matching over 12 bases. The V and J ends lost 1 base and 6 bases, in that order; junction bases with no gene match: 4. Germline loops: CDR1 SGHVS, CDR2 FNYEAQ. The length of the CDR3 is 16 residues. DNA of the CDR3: TGTGCCAGCAGCTTAGTGGCTAGCGGGAGGGCCAATGAGCAGTTCTTC. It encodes CASSLVASGRANEQFF.

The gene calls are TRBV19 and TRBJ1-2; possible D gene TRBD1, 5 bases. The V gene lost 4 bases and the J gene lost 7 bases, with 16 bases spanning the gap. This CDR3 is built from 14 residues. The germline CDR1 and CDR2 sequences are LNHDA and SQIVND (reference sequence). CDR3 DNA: TGTGCCAGTAGTACCCAACAGGAAACCGGTGGCTACACCTTC. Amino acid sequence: CASSTQQETGGYTF. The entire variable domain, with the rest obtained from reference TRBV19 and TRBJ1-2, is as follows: DGGITQSPKYLFRKEGQNVTLSCEQNLNHDAMYWYRQDPGQGLRLIYYSQIVNDFQKGDIAEGYSVSREKKESFPLTVTSAQKNPTAFYLCASSTQQETGGYTFGSGTRLTVV.

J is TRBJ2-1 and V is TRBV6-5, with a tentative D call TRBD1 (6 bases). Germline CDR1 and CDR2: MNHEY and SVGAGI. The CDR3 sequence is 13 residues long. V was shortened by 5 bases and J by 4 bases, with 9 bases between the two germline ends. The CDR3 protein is CASSRQVYNEQFF. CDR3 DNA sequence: TGTGCCAGCAGTCGACAGGTATACAATGAGCAGTTCTTC.

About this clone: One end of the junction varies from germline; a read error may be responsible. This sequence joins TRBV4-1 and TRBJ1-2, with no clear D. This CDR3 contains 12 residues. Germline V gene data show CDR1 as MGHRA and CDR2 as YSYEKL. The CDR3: CASSQTIAPSHF. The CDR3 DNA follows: TGCGCCAGCAGCCAAACAATCGCCCCTTCACACTTC.

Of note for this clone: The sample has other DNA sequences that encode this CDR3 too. CDR3 nucleotides: TGTGCCAGCAGCCGAGGGGCCGGGGAGCTGTTTTTT. As protein: CASSRGAGELFF. V and J are TRBV9 and TRBJ2-2; perhaps D is TRBD1 or TRBD2 (5 bases each). This CDR3 is built from 12 residues. The V end lost 4 bases, the J end lost 6 bases, and 7 bases lay between the germline ends. CDR1 is SGDLS, CDR2 YYNGEE, per germline.

CDR3 nucleotide sequence: TGCGCCAGCAGCGGGTCGTTTTTAGGGAACTCCTACAATGAGCAGTTCTTC. It encodes CASSGSFLGNSYNEQFF. This chain links TRBV4-1 with TRBJ2-1; D unresolved. The CDR3 runs to 17 residues. CDR1 and CDR2 (germline): MGHRA, YSYEKL. The germline V and J ends were trimmed by 5 bases and 0 bases, with 17 bases remaining between them.

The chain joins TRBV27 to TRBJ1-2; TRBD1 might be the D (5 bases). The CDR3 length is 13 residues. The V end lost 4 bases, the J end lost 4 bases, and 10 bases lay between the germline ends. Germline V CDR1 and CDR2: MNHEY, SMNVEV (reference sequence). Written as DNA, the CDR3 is TGTGCCAGCAGTTACTCTAGGGGCTATGGCTACACCTTC. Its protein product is CASSYSRGYGYTF.

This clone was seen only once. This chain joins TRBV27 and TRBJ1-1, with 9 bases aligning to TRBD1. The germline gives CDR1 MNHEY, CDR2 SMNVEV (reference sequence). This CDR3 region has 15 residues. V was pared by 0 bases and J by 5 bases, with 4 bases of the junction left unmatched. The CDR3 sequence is CASSLSQGALTEAFF. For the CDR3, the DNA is TGTGCCAGCAGTTTATCACAGGGGGCGTTGACTGAAGCTTTCTTT.

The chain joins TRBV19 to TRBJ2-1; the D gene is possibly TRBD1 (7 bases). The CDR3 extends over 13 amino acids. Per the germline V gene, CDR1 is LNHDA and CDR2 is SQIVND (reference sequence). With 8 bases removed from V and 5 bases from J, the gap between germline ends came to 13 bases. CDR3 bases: TGTGCCAGTGCGGGACAGATAAACAATGAGCAGTTCTTC. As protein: CASAGQINNEQFF.

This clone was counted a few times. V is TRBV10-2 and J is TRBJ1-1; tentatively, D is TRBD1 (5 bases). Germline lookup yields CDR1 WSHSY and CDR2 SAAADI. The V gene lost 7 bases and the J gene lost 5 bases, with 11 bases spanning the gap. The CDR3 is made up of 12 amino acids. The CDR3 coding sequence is TGCGCCAGCAATGGGGGGGGAACTGAAGCTTTCTTT. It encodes CASNGGGTEAFF.